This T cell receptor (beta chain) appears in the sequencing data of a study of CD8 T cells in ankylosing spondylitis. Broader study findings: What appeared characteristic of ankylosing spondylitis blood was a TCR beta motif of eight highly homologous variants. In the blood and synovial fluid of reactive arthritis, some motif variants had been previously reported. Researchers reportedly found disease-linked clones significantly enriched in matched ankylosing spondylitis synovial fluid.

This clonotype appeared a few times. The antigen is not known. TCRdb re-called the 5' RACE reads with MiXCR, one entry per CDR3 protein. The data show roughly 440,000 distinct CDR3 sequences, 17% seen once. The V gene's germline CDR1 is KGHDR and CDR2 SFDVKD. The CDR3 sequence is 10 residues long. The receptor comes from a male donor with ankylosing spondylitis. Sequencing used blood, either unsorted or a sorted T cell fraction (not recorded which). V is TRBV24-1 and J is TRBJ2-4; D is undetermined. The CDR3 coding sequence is TGTCTTTTAGCCAAAAACATTCAGTACTTC. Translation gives CLLAKNIQYF.